Listed below are T cell receptor beta chains from one sample, sequenced in a study of response to subunit inactivated influenza vaccine. TCRdb recomputed calls from the RT-PCR reads with MiXCR, one row per CDR3 protein. This table holds 630,000 or so distinct CDR3 sequences, around 14% found once. Sequencing used PBMCs from blood, obtained roughly 12 days after vaccination. Every receptor here comes from a man in his fifties who received an inactivated influenza vaccine. CDR3s leave out the opening cysteine and the closing phenylalanine or tryptophan. The size of a clone is reported for some rows only, either as once, few or many, or as a class for expanded clones.

v_call	j_call	clone_size	cdr3_aa
TRBV12-3/TRBV12-4	TRBJ2-6	.	ASSLNRLGVDDDSGANVLT
TRBV27	TRBJ1-5	.	ASRRAGDGQPQH
TRBV5-5	TRBJ1-1	few	ASTHERNTEAF
TRBV7-2	TRBJ2-3	.	ASSQRGPGVDTQY
TRBV7-9	TRBJ2-1	.	ASSPRGTPNEQF
TRBV20-1	TRBJ2-1	.	SARDLAGPNEQF
TRBV6-1	TRBJ2-7	.	ASSTGTSGISYEQY
TRBV20-1	TRBJ2-5	many	SAPRETQY
TRBV9	TRBJ2-3	.	ASSVAGSSTDTQY
TRBV9	TRBJ2-7	few	ASSPGGADPYEQY
TRBV6-2/TRBV6-3	TRBJ1-1	.	ASRKTGGTEAF
TRBV7-6	TRBJ2-5	.	ASSLWREETQY
TRBV20-1	TRBJ2-7	many	SGMGEGGYEQY
TRBV20-1	TRBJ2-5	.	SALFSGRILGETQY
TRBV5-1	TRBJ1-5	many	ASSPGAVNQPQH
TRBV25-1	TRBJ2-7	.	ASPFTYRQWVYEQY